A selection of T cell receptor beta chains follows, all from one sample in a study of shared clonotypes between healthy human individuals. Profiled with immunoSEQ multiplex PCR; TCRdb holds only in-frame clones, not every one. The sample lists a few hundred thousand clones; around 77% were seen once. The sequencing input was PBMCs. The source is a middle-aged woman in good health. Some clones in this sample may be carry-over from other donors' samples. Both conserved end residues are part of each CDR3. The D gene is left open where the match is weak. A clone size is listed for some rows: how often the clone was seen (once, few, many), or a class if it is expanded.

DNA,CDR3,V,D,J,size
TGTGCCAGCAGCACTGACAGTGTCCAGTTCTTC,CASSTDSVQFF,TRBV9,NA,TRBJ2-1,NA
TGTGCCAGCAGCTTGGGGGACAGAGGCTATGGCTACACCTTC,CASSLGDRGYGYTF,TRBV5-4,TRBD1,TRBJ1-2,NA
TGTGCCTGGATCATTTCAGGGGCAGATACGCAGTATTTT,CAWIISGADTQYF,TRBV30,NA,TRBJ2-3,NA
TGTGCCAGCAATAAACAGGGACCCTACGAGCAGTACTTC,CASNKQGPYEQYF,TRBV28,NA,TRBJ2-7,NA
TGTGCCAGCAGTACAGGTAGCACTGAAGCTTTCTTT,CASSTGSTEAFF,TRBV27,NA,TRBJ1-1,NA
TGCGCCAGCAGCCAAGATTCCCGATTGGGCTATGGCTACACCTTC,CASSQDSRLGYGYTF,TRBV4-3,NA,TRBJ1-2,NA
TGTGCCAGTAGTATAGATCCGAGCACTGAAGCTTTCTTT,CASSIDPSTEAFF,TRBV19,NA,TRBJ1-1,NA
TGCAGCGTTGAGACTAGTGCAGATACGCAGTATTTT,CSVETSADTQYF,TRBV29-1,NA,TRBJ2-3,NA
TGTGCCAGCAGCGTTTTCGGGATTAGCGAGACCCAGTACTTC,CASSVFGISETQYF,TRBV9,NA,TRBJ2-5,NA
TGTGCCAGAAGTATGGTTATGGCTAGCGGGAGGGTCACAGATACGCAGTATTTT,CARSMVMASGRVTDTQYF,TRBV2,TRBD2,TRBJ2-3,NA
TGTGCCAGCAGCTTGGGGGGTAACACTGAAGCTTTCTTT,CASSLGGNTEAFF,TRBV11-2,NA,TRBJ1-1,NA
TGTGCCAGTAGTATAGATCGTATGAATAGCAATCAGCCCCAGCATTTT,CASSIDRMNSNQPQHF,TRBV19,NA,TRBJ1-5,NA
TGTGCCAGCAGCTTAGCCGGGCTGGATGAGCAGTTCTTC,CASSLAGLDEQFF,TRBV7-2,NA,TRBJ2-1,NA
TGTGCCAGCAGCATAGGGACAGGGGGCCATCAGCCCCAGCATTTT,CASSIGTGGHQPQHF,TRBV9,TRBD1,TRBJ1-5,NA
TGTGCCAGCAGTTTATTGGCGGAGAACAATGAGCAGTTCTTC,CASSLLAENNEQFF,TRBV28,NA,TRBJ2-1,NA
TGTGCCAGCAGCTTATTGGAGACTAGCAGCTACGAGCAGTACTTC,CASSLLETSSYEQYF,TRBV7-9,TRBD2,TRBJ2-7,few
TGTGCCAGCAGTACGGGACTAGCGGGAGCGGGCGAGCAGTACTTC,CASSTGLAGAGEQYF,TRBV6-5,TRBD2,TRBJ2-7,NA
TGCGCCAGCAGCCAAGGCGGGGCGGAAGGCACAGATACGCAGTATTTT,CASSQGGAEGTDTQYF,TRBV4-1,NA,TRBJ2-3,NA
TGTGCCAGCTCAGGGGATAACGGCAATCAGCCCCAGCATTTT,CASSGDNGNQPQHF,TRBV18,NA,TRBJ1-5,NA
TGTGCCAACAGTCGGACTAGCGGGGTGCCAGATACGCAGTATTTT,CANSRTSGVPDTQYF,TRBV6-4,TRBD2,TRBJ2-3,NA
TGTGCCTGGAGTGGGAGGGAGCTGTTTTTT,CAWSGRELFF,TRBV30,NA,TRBJ2-2,once
TGTGCCTGGGTAGGCGAGCTGGTGGCTTTCTTT,CAWVGELVAFF,TRBV30,NA,TRBJ1-1,NA
TGTGCCAGCAGTCGAGACAGCCTGGACACAGATACGCAGTATTTT,CASSRDSLDTDTQYF,TRBV28,NA,TRBJ2-3,NA
TGTGCCAGCACCCGGGCCGGATCGGAGACCCAGTACTTC,CASTRAGSETQYF,TRBV9,NA,TRBJ2-5,NA
TGCGCCAGCAGCTTGGCTGTGACCACTGAAGCTTTCTTT,CASSLAVTTEAFF,TRBV5-1,NA,TRBJ1-1,NA
TGTGCCAGCAGCTCCATGAGAGGGAGGGAGACCCAGTACTTC,CASSSMRGRETQYF,TRBV11-2,NA,TRBJ2-5,NA
TGTGCCAGCTCACCAGCTACCGGGACAACCTACGAGCAGTACTTC,CASSPATGTTYEQYF,TRBV18,NA,TRBJ2-7,once
TGTGCCAGCAGCTCCGGGACGAACACCGGGGAGCTGTTTTTT,CASSSGTNTGELFF,TRBV7-3,NA,TRBJ2-2,NA
TGTGCCAGCAGTCCCCCGGGCTCCTACGAGCAGTACTTC,CASSPPGSYEQYF,TRBV27,NA,TRBJ2-7,NA
TGTGCCATCAGTGAGTGGGGTGGGAGGGGGAACACTGAAGCTTTCTTT,CAISEWGGRGNTEAFF,TRBV10-3,NA,TRBJ1-1,once
TGTGCCAGCAGCTCCTGGACTAGGAGCTCTGGAAACACCATATATTTT,CASSSWTRSSGNTIYF,TRBV5-4,NA,TRBJ1-3,NA
TGTGCCAGCAGCCAAGAACTAGCGGGAGTCGATGAGCAGTTCTTC,CASSQELAGVDEQFF,TRBV4-2,TRBD2,TRBJ2-1,NA
TGTGCCTGGAGTGAAGACCGGGACAGGGGAATGTTTAGGTCCTACAATGAGCAGTTCTTC,CAWSEDRDRGMFRSYNEQFF,TRBV30,TRBD1,TRBJ2-1,NA
TGCGCCAGCAGCTTGGCAGGGGCGAACACCGGGGAGCTGTTTTTT,CASSLAGANTGELFF,TRBV5-1,NA,TRBJ2-2,NA
TGTGCCAGCAGTTTAGGACAGCTTCCTGGAGAGCAGTACTTC,CASSLGQLPGEQYF,TRBV27,NA,TRBJ2-7,NA
TGTGCCAGCAGCCGAGTCGAGCAGTACTTC,CASSRVEQYF,TRBV28,NA,TRBJ2-7,NA
TGTGCCAGCAGCTTAGGGGGCAGGGGCACTGAAGCTTTCTTT,CASSLGGRGTEAFF,TRBV7-2,NA,TRBJ1-1,NA
TGTGCCCGGAGTGTAGGGTACCGGGCGGGAGGTCGGGATGAGCAGTTCTTC,CARSVGYRAGGRDEQFF,TRBV30,TRBD2,TRBJ2-1,NA
TGTGCCAGCAGTGACGGACTAGCGGGAGCGTTTATTGGGCAGTTCTTC,CASSDGLAGAFIGQFF,TRBV6-1,TRBD2,TRBJ2-1,NA
TGTGCCAGCACTGGGACAGGGGGCGTCATCCGCGAGCAGTACTTC,CASTGTGGVIREQYF,TRBV27,TRBD1,TRBJ2-7,NA
TGTGCCAGCAGGGTTCGGGACAATGAGCAGTTCTTC,CASRVRDNEQFF,TRBV28,NA,TRBJ2-1,NA
TGTGCCAGTAGTATCAGGCGGCAGGGGCCTGGCGGCTACACCTTC,CASSIRRQGPGGYTF,TRBV19,NA,TRBJ1-2,NA
TGTGCCAGCAGCGGACAGGCCAGCTACGAGCAGTACTTC,CASSGQASYEQYF,TRBV28,TRBD1,TRBJ2-7,NA
TGTGCCAGTAGCTCGACGAGAGGCAGTGAAAAACTGTTTTTT,CASSSTRGSEKLFF,TRBV19,NA,TRBJ1-4,NA
TGTGCCAGCAACCGAGACAAGAACTATGGCTACACCTTC,CASNRDKNYGYTF,TRBV4-2,NA,TRBJ1-2,NA
TGTGCCAGCAGCTTACAGGGAACTCCCAACACCGGGGAGCTGTTTTTT,CASSLQGTPNTGELFF,TRBV11-3,NA,TRBJ2-2,few
TGCAGCGTTGACCAGTCCGGAGGCGGGGAGCTGTTTTTT,CSVDQSGGGELFF,TRBV29-1,NA,TRBJ2-2,NA
TGTGCCAGCAGTGACGGGGGGGTCCCTACCTACGAGCAGTACTTC,CASSDGGVPTYEQYF,TRBV6-1,TRBD2,TRBJ2-7,NA
TGTGCCAGCAGTTTATTAGGCCCCAGCACAGATACGCAGTATTTT,CASSLLGPSTDTQYF,TRBV28,NA,TRBJ2-3,NA
TGTGCCAGCAGCTTAAGAGGGACGTTCACTAACTATGGCTACACCTTC,CASSLRGTFTNYGYTF,TRBV11-2,NA,TRBJ1-2,NA
TGTGCCAGCAGCTTATTATCCTATGGCTACACCTTC,CASSLLSYGYTF,TRBV7-9,NA,TRBJ1-2,NA
TGTGCCAGCAGCTTAGTTAGGGGGCGAGAAGCTTTCTTT,CASSLVRGREAFF,TRBV13,TRBD1,TRBJ1-1,many
TGTGCTAGTGGTTTGGTAACGGGGACAGGGCAAGAGACCCAGTACTTC,CASGLVTGTGQETQYF,TRBV12-5,TRBD1,TRBJ2-5,NA
TGTGCCAGCGAGAGGACTAGCGCCTGGAGCACTGGGGCCAACGTCCTGACTTTC,CASERTSAWSTGANVLTF,TRBV2,TRBD2,TRBJ2-6,NA
TGTGCCAGCAGAAAACCGGGACAGCACGACGAGCAGTACTTC,CASRKPGQHDEQYF,TRBV2,TRBD1,TRBJ2-7,NA
TGTGCCAGCAGCCCTACAAACCCGGTAGCGGGTTCCTACGAGCAGTACTTC,CASSPTNPVAGSYEQYF,TRBV4-2,TRBD2,TRBJ2-7,NA
TGTGCCAGCAGTCCCCTCCTAGCGGGGGGCACAGATACGCAGTATTTT,CASSPLLAGGTDTQYF,TRBV28,TRBD2,TRBJ2-3,NA
TGCGCCAGCAGCCCTAGACTAGCGGGGTTCAATTACGAGCAGTACTTC,CASSPRLAGFNYEQYF,TRBV4-3,TRBD2,TRBJ2-7,NA
TGTGCCAGCAGCCAACCCGGCCGCATGAACACTGAAGCTTTCTTT,CASSQPGRMNTEAFF,TRBV4-2,NA,TRBJ1-1,once
TGTGCCAGCTCACCAGGAACAGGGGGCTCTGGAAACACCATATATTTT,CASSPGTGGSGNTIYF,TRBV18,TRBD1,TRBJ1-3,NA